The clone carrying this T cell receptor (beta chain) appeared a few times. V was trimmed by 3 bases and J by 2 bases, leaving 17 bases between them. CDR1 and CDR2 from the germline V gene are SGHNT and YYREEE (reference sequence). The CDR3 is 16 amino acids. Per the study methods: Reference gene primer amplification gave nucleated cell count estimates. Profiling relied on immunoSEQ multiplex PCR, and the TCRdb table lists in-frame clones only, not all of them. V, J and clone size reflect that table, while D and trimming were determined from the DNA. The table shows 250,000 to 300,000 clones, with about 70% occurring only once. The data were obtained in a study of blood T cell repertoires in COVID-19. As for the study in general: The United States, Italy and Spain supplied acute and convalescent COVID-19 samples. In each case, the material was cDNA or gDNA derived from T cells, B-cell-depleted T cells, or PBMCs.

This TCR derives from a woman of 80 years or more with acute or convalescent COVID-19. The rearrangement links TRBV5-4 to TRBJ1-2, with unresolved D. Specimen: peripheral blood. CDR3 DNA: TGTGCCAGCAGCTCCGGTTCTATTGGGCAGAACTATGGCTACACCTTC. Its protein product is CASSSGSIGQNYGYTF.